This is a list of T cell receptor beta chains from one sample in a study of blood T cell repertoires in COVID-19. TCRdb's table, derived via immunoSEQ multiplex PCR, lists solely in-frame clones and lacks some. The repertoire holds tens of thousands of clones, with approximately 88% as singletons. The sample taken for sequencing was peripheral blood. The receptors come from a man between 60 and 70 years old with COVID-19, enrolled during active disease. The CDR3 runs from the conserved cysteine through the conserved F or W. Fields, in order: CDR3 protein, CDR3 DNA, D gene, V gene, clone size, J gene. D genes are given only for firm matches. Where a row states a size, it is once, few, many or the class of an expanded clone; other rows omit it.

CASSLAVERNTEAFF | TGTGCCAGCAGCTTAGCAGTAGAGCGGAACACTGAAGCTTTCTTT | - | TRBV7-6 | - | TRBJ1-1
CASSPRTSSDNEQFF | TGTGCCAGCAGCCCTCGAACTAGCAGCGACAATGAGCAGTTCTTC | - | TRBV5-5 | - | TRBJ2-1
CASSPGQGLNSPLHF | TGCGCCAGCAGCCCAGGACAGGGGCTAAATTCACCCCTCCACTTT | TRBD1 | TRBV5-1 | - | TRBJ1-6
CASSGRGSAGELFF | TGTGCCAGCAGCGGCAGGGGTTCCGCCGGGGAGCTGTTTTTT | - | TRBV7-9 | few | TRBJ2-2
CASSLMGLAKYNEQFF | TGTGCCAGCAGCTTAATGGGGCTAGCGAAATACAATGAGCAGTTCTTC | - | TRBV11-2 | - | TRBJ2-1
CASSLGTYEQYF | TGTGCCAGCAGCTTAGGTACCTACGAGCAGTACTTC | - | TRBV11-1 | - | TRBJ2-7
CASSSRGSTDTQYF | TGTGCCAGCAGCTCTCGGGGGAGCACAGATACGCAGTATTTT | - | TRBV7-3 | - | TRBJ2-3
CASSSGQETDTQYF | TGTGCCAGCAGTTCGGGACAGGAGACAGATACGCAGTATTTT | TRBD1 | TRBV28 | - | TRBJ2-3
CASNTIDRNTEAFF | TGTGCCAGTAATACCATAGACAGGAACACTGAAGCTTTCTTT | - | TRBV19 | - | TRBJ1-1
CASSTFTGDRGNQPQHF | TGTGCCAGTAGTACCTTCACAGGGGACCGGGGCAATCAGCCCCAGCATTTT | TRBD1 | TRBV19 | - | TRBJ1-5
CASSGGLPGETQYF | TGTGCCAGCAGTGGGGGACTCCCGGGGGAGACCCAGTACTTC | - | TRBV2 | - | TRBJ2-5
CASRGDRDHQPQHF | TGTGCCAGTAGAGGGGACAGGGATCATCAGCCCCAGCATTTT | TRBD1 | TRBV19 | - | TRBJ1-5
CASSTETGGHNYGYTF | TGTGCCAGCAGCACCGAGACAGGGGGTCATAACTATGGCTACACCTTC | TRBD1 | TRBV7-9 | - | TRBJ1-2
CSVGLAGDGTGELFF | TGCAGCGTTGGCCTAGCGGGAGACGGCACCGGGGAGCTGTTTTTT | TRBD2 | TRBV29-1 | - | TRBJ2-2
CASSQDLVGSYNEQFF | TGTGCCAGCAGCCAAGATCTAGTGGGTTCCTACAATGAGCAGTTCTTC | - | TRBV4-2 | - | TRBJ2-1
CASSPGAGANVLTF | TGTGCCAGCAGCCCAGGTGCTGGGGCCAACGTCCTGACTTTC | - | TRBV6-5 | - | TRBJ2-6
CASSLTGGSEKLFF | TGTGCCAGCAGTTTAACGGGTGGTTCTGAAAAACTGTTTTTT | - | TRBV28 | - | TRBJ1-4
CASSQDSSESPDTQYF | TGTGCCAGCAGCCAAGACTCTAGCGAGAGTCCAGATACGCAGTATTTT | - | TRBV4-2 | - | TRBJ2-3
CSVGGRGRVKLFF | TGCAGCGTTGGAGGCAGGGGGCGAGTAAAACTGTTTTTT | TRBD1 | TRBV29-1 | - | TRBJ1-4
CASSAELAGYDTQYF | TGTGCCAGCAGCGCCGAACTAGCGGGGTATGATACGCAGTATTTT | TRBD2 | TRBV9 | - | TRBJ2-3
CATSDPVINPSEQYF | TGTGCCACCAGTGATCCCGTAATTAATCCCTCTGAGCAGTACTTC | - | TRBV24-1 | - | TRBJ2-7
CASSLTGSGWNEQFF | TGTGCCAGCAGCCTCACCGGGAGTGGTTGGAATGAGCAGTTCTTC | - | TRBV6-4 | few | TRBJ2-1
CASGRASDTQYF | TGTGCCAGCGGGAGGGCATCGGATACGCAGTATTTT | TRBD2 | TRBV2 | once | TRBJ2-3
CASSPMRVGLQEGVQEKLFF | TGTGCCAGCTCACCAATGAGGGTGGGCCTACAGGAGGGAGTACAGGAAAAACTGTTTTTT | - | TRBV18 | - | TRBJ1-4
CASSVGANNYGYTF | TGTGCCAGCTCCGTGGGGGCGAACAACTATGGCTACACCTTC | - | TRBV18 | few | TRBJ1-2
CAWSRTAEKLFF | TGTGCCTGGAGTCGGACAGCGGAAAAACTGTTTTTT | - | TRBV30 | few | TRBJ1-4
CASSLGQGLRSGNTIYF | TGCGCCAGCTCATTAGGACAGGGTTTAAGATCTGGAAACACCATATATTTT | TRBD1 | TRBV10-2 | - | TRBJ1-3
CASSLQGADTEAFF | TGTGCCAGCAGCTTACAGGGGGCTGACACTGAAGCTTTCTTT | TRBD1 | TRBV7-9 | - | TRBJ1-1
CASSNRQHGNTIYF | TGTGCCAGTAGTAATAGACAGCATGGAAACACCATATATTTT | - | TRBV19 | - | TRBJ1-3
CASSPGQNYGYTF | TGTGCCAGCTCACCAGGGCAGAACTATGGCTACACCTTC | - | TRBV18 | - | TRBJ1-2
CASSMDRGNEQFF | TGTGCCAGTAGTATGGACAGGGGCAATGAGCAGTTCTTC | TRBD1 | TRBV19 | - | TRBJ2-1
CASSLTGGFHRGLSNQPQHF | TGTGCCAGCAGCCTAACGGGGGGGTTTCACAGGGGGCTGAGCAATCAGCCCCAGCATTTT | - | TRBV21-1 | - | TRBJ1-5
CASSLFSPRGEAFF | TGTGCCAGCAGCTTATTCTCGCCCCGGGGTGAAGCTTTCTTT | - | TRBV7-6 | - | TRBJ1-1
CATSDRTGNTGELFF | TGTGCCACCAGTGATCGGACTGGGAACACCGGGGAGCTGTTTTTT | - | TRBV24-1 | once | TRBJ2-2
CASQGGNQPQHF | TGTGCCAGCCAGGGGGGCAATCAGCCCCAGCATTTT | TRBD1 | TRBV7-9 | - | TRBJ1-5
CASSSQTGSSYNEQFF | TGTGCCAGCAGCTCCCAGACAGGGAGCTCCTACAATGAGCAGTTCTTC | TRBD1 | TRBV11-1 | - | TRBJ2-1
CASNPGGSGEYEQYF | TGTGCCAGTAACCCGGGGGGGTCGGGGGAATACGAGCAGTACTTC | TRBD2 | TRBV19 | - | TRBJ2-7
CASGRGGEDTQYF | TGTGCCAGCGGCAGGGGTGGGGAAGATACGCAGTATTTT | - | TRBV12-3/TRBV12-4 | - | TRBJ2-3
CSVERQGGVEKLFF | TGCAGCGTTGAAAGACAGGGGGGGGTTGAAAAACTGTTTTTT | TRBD1 | TRBV29-1 | - | TRBJ1-4
CASSQGYGGGAVGELFF | TGCGCCAGCAGCCAAGGATATGGCGGGGGGGCGGTCGGGGAGCTGTTTTTT | TRBD2 | TRBV4-1 | - | TRBJ2-2
CASSLWGTESNQPQHF | TGTGCCAGCAGCTTATGGGGGACAGAAAGCAATCAGCCCCAGCATTTT | TRBD1 | TRBV7-2 | - | TRBJ1-5
CASSGTGQGYTF | TGTGCCAGCAGTGGGACAGGGCAAGGCTACACCTTC | TRBD1 | TRBV2 | once | TRBJ1-2
CASSFINEKLFF | TGTGCCAGCAGCTTTATTAATGAAAAACTGTTTTTT | - | TRBV7-9 | - | TRBJ1-4
CASSLPLRQGAGETQYF | TGTGCCAGCAGTTTACCCCTTCGACAGGGGGCGGGAGAGACCCAGTACTTC | TRBD1 | TRBV7-9 | few | TRBJ2-5
CASSGHSGSGNTIYF | TGTGCCAGCAGCGGACACAGTGGCTCTGGAAACACCATATATTTT | - | TRBV9 | few | TRBJ1-3
CASFLQGDTEAFF | TGTGCCAGCTTCCTCCAGGGGGACACCGAAGCTTTCTTT | TRBD1 | TRBV6-5 | - | TRBJ1-1
CASSTGTSGSYEQYF | TGTGCCAGCAGCACTGGGACTAGCGGTTCCTACGAGCAGTACTTC | TRBD2 | TRBV5-4 | - | TRBJ2-7
CASSARTANTGELFF | TGTGCCAGCAGCGCCCGGACAGCGAACACCGGGGAGCTGTTTTTT | - | TRBV5-4 | - | TRBJ2-2
CASRAGTSADTQYF | TGCGCCAGCAGAGCCGGGACTAGCGCAGATACGCAGTATTTT | TRBD2 | TRBV10-1 | once | TRBJ2-3
CASSLESNQPQHF | TGTGCCAGTAGTTTGGAGAGCAATCAGCCCCAGCATTTT | - | TRBV19 | - | TRBJ1-5
CASSDREHGYTF | TGTGCCAGCAGCGACAGAGAGCATGGCTACACCTTC | - | TRBV28 | - | TRBJ1-2
CASSLSQGSWGEAFF | TGTGCCAGCAGTTTATCGCAGGGGAGTTGGGGAGAAGCTTTCTTT | - | TRBV27 | few | TRBJ1-1